Sequencing of this T cell receptor (beta chain) was carried out in a study of T cell responses to AZD1222 COVID-19 vaccine. Findings and caveats of the study: Most donors were white British, females outnumbered males, and clonal diversity was possibly underestimated. The study sampled repertoires only after the peak T cell response. Two doses of AZD1222 preceded a rise in Spike-specific TCR breadth and depth.

Germline V gives CDR1 MNHEY, CDR2 SVGEGT. Trimming removed 0 bases at V and 0 bases at J, with 17 bases between. The CDR3 consists of 18 residues. Here immunoSEQ multiplex PCR was the method, and the copy in TCRdb shows in-frame clones only, minus some. Of about 120,000 clones in the sample, approximately 91% were seen once. Notes on this clone: The antigen is not known.

The sample was peripheral blood, taken 28 days after the second AZD1222 dose. The clonotype comes from an adult who received the AZD1222 COVID-19 vaccine. The chain employs TRBV6-2 or TRBV6-3 and TRBJ1-2; D remains ambiguous. The CDR3 DNA sequence: TGTGCCAGCAGTTACTCTGGGAGAGACACCACCTCTAACTATGGCTACACCTTC. Its protein is CASSYSGRDTTSNYGYTF.